One and the same sample provided the 3 T cell receptor beta chains below, sequenced in a study of CD8+CD57+ T cells in acquired aplastic anemia. Profiling that covered TCR beta VDJ and CDR3 relied on genomic DNA as its template. A single record per CDR3 protein comes from TCRdb applying MiXCR to the reads. The sample lists 150,000 to 200,000 distinct CDR3 sequences; 35% to 55% were seen once. Sequencing input: sorted CD4+, CD8+, or CD8+CD57+ T cells (not recorded which) from PBMCs. The receptors originated from a human donor in good health.

The chain couples TRBV19 to TRBJ2-7; D is perhaps TRBD1 (6 bases). With 6 bases removed from V and 1 base from J, the gap between germline ends came to 13 bases. Germline V gene sequence: CDR1 LNHDA, CDR2 SQIVND (reference sequence). The CDR3 contains 14 residues. CDR3 in DNA: TGTGCCAGTAGCCGGACAGCCATATCCTACGAGCAGTACTTC. Its protein product is CASSRTAISYEQYF.

This chain connects TRBV7-9 to TRBJ1-2, with TRBD1 matching 8 bases. Germline V gene lookup returns CDR1 SEHNR and CDR2 FQNEAQ (reference sequence). Trimming at V came to 4 bases and at J to 1 base, leaving 5 bases not matched to a gene. This CDR3 comprises 15 residues. Here the CDR3 reads CASSSSDRGNYGYTF. Here the CDR3 DNA reads TGTGCCAGCAGCTCCTCTGACAGGGGTAACTATGGCTACACCTTC.

V is TRBV5-1 and J is TRBJ2-7; D may match TRBD1 or TRBD2 (5 bases each). This CDR3 has 13 amino acids. CDR1 is SGHRS, CDR2 YFSETQ, per germline. The V end was cut by 4 bases, the J end by 4 bases, with 12 bases between. The DNA of the CDR3 is TGCGCCAGCAGCGCCGGGACGGAGTACGAGCAGTACTTC. This translates into CASSAGTEYEQYF.